This entry features one T cell receptor (beta chain) sequence. Method: immunoSEQ multiplex PCR; TCRdb's copy keeps in-frame clones and lacks some. The data contain more than 90,000 clones, about nine tenths of them singletons. Trimming pared 7 bases from V and 5 bases from J, leaving 11 bases between. Germline-derived CDR1 and CDR2 are MDHEN and SYDVKM. The CDR3 is 13 amino acids. The data were obtained in a study of T cell responses to AZD1222 COVID-19 vaccine. Background on the study: Second-dose intervals near 4 or 12 weeks were combined.

The chain links TRBV28 to TRBJ2-2; TRBD1 is a possible D gene (6 bases). Material: peripheral blood, obtained on day 0 of AZD1222 vaccination. This TCR was recovered from an adult in good health. The CDR3 DNA is TGTGCCAGCAAGTGGCAGGGGACCGGGGAGCTGTTTTTT. As protein: CASKWQGTGELFF.